These 9 T cell receptor beta chains share one sample of origin, sequenced in a study of PD-1 blockade in classical Hodgkin lymphoma. Brentuximab vedotin exposure varied, and every patient relapsed after autologous stem cell transplantation. Assay used: immunoSEQ multiplex PCR; TCRdb lists only in-frame clones, some missing. The sample carries about 110,000 clones, about nine tenths recorded once. Here the sequenced sample was peripheral blood mononuclear cells (PBMCs), taken before the second cycle of nivolumab. These receptors were collected from a human donor with classical Hodgkin lymphoma.

The rearrangement links TRBV19 to TRBJ1-5; 9 bases line up with TRBD1. The CDR3 contains 13 residues. The germline V gene encodes CDR1 LNHDA and CDR2 SQIVND (reference sequence). The CDR3 nucleotides read TGTGTTACGGGGACAGGGCTCAATCAGCCCCAGCATTTT. Amino acid sequence: CVTGTGLNQPQHF.

The CDR3 DNA is TGTGCCAGCATGGACAGGGGGAACACCGGGGAGCTGTTTTTT. Translated, it gives CASMDRGNTGELFF. This chain links TRBV2 with TRBJ2-2; 9 bases line up with TRBD1. The CDR3 runs to 14 residues. V dropped 7 bases and J dropped 1; count of bases not matched to a gene: 1. The germline V gene encodes CDR1 SNHLY and CDR2 FYNNEI.

The chain couples TRBV7-8 to TRBJ2-1, with 13 bases fitting TRBD2. Germline-derived CDR1 and CDR2 are SGHVS and FQNEAQ. With V trimmed by 5 bases and J by 15 bases, 10 bases remained unmatched. The CDR3 totals 14 residues. In DNA, the CDR3 is TGTGCCAGCAGCCCCAGGGGGACTAGCGGGGATCGGTTCTTC. This codes for CASSPRGTSGDRFF.

V and J are TRBV7-2 and TRBJ1-2, with D maybe TRBD1 (6 bases). The CDR3 extends over 14 amino acids. V was pared by 1 base and J by 3 bases, with 9 bases between. Germline V CDR1 and CDR2: SGHTA, FQGNSA. CDR3 sequence: CASSLEGGYYGYTF. For the CDR3, the DNA is TGTGCCAGCAGCTTAGAGGGGGGATACTATGGCTACACCTTC.

The CDR3: CAWSWIRGRGNSPLHF. The CDR3 nucleotides are TGTGCCTGGAGTTGGATCAGGGGAAGAGGAAATTCACCCCTCCACTTT. The gene calls are TRBV30 and TRBJ1-6; TRBD1 is a possible D gene (6 bases). Germline V gene lookup returns CDR1 GTSNPN and CDR2 SVGIG (reference sequence). CDR3 size: 16 residues. V was cut by 2 bases and J by 7 bases, with 18 bases left in between.

The gene calls are TRBV10-3 and TRBJ1-1; D perhaps matches TRBD1 (6 bases). From germline, CDR1 is ENHRY and CDR2 SYGVKD. V lost 6 bases, J lost 8 bases, and 10 bases lay in between. There are 11 residues in the CDR3. CDR3 sequence: CAIRADREAFF. CDR3 DNA: TGTGCCATCAGGGCGGACAGAGAAGCTTTCTTT.

The rearrangement links TRBV20-1 to TRBJ2-7; D unclear. Germline V gives CDR1 DFQATT, CDR2 SNEGSKA (reference sequence). With 2 bases removed from V and 3 bases from J, the gap between germline ends came to 5 bases. The CDR3 runs to 11 residues. In DNA form, the CDR3 reads TGCAGTGCTAGACAGTTCTACGAGCAGTACTTC. Protein: CSARQFYEQYF.

The rearrangement uses TRBV30 and TRBJ2-2; 11 positions agree with TRBD2. The J segment lost 1 base and the V segment lost 7 bases, leaving 2 bases of the junction unmatched. CDR1 is GTSNPN and CDR2 is SVGIG in the germline V gene (reference sequence). This CDR3 contains 14 residues. As DNA, the CDR3 is TGTGCCTATCTAGCGGGAGGGAACACCGGGGAGCTGTTTTTT. It specifies CAYLAGGNTGELFF.

V usage is TRBV7-9 and J usage is TRBJ2-5; D is undetermined. Germline V gene sequence: CDR1 SEHNR, CDR2 FQNEAQ (reference sequence). V was cut by 7 bases and J by 7 bases, with 16 bases left in between. This CDR3 region has 13 residues. The CDR3 reads CASIHLETGTQYF. The DNA of the CDR3 is TGTGCCAGCATTCATCTAGAAACTGGGACCCAGTACTTC.